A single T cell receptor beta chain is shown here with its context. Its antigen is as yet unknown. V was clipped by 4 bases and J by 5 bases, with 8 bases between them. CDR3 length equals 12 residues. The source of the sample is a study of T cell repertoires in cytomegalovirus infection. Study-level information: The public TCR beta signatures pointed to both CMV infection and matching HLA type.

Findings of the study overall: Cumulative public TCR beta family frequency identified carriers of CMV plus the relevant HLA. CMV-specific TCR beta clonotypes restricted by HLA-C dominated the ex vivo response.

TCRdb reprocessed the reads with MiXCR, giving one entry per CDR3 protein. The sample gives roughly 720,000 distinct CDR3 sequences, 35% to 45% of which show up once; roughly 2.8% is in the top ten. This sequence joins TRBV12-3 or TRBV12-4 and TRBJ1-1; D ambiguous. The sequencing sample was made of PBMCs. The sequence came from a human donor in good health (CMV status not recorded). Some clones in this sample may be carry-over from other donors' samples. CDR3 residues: CASSWVVTEAFF. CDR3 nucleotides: TGTGCCAGCAGTTGGGTGGTTACTGAAGCTTTCTTT.